This TCR beta chain is from a study of identical twins. Overall study findings and caveats: Carriage of fewer insertions was seen in abundant cord blood beta clonotypes, whereas memory repertoires showed none.

The germline V and J ends were trimmed by 2 bases and 1 base, with 14 bases remaining between them. Germline V gene data show CDR1 as MDHEN and CDR2 as SYDVKM. CDR3 length: 16 residues. A word on this clonotype: Its antigen is currently unknown.

TCRdb itself ran the 5' RACE reads through MiXCR, one entry per CDR3 protein. This sample yields about 300,000 distinct CDR3 sequences, of which 9% to 15% are seen a single time; approximately 7.5% belongs to the top ten. The same data also contributed to another study, on yellow fever vaccine responses in identical twins.

This receptor was identified in a woman aged 18-30 years in good health. The chain links TRBV28 to TRBJ2-5; the D gene is possibly TRBD1 (6 bases). The sequenced sample consisted of CD8+ T cells sorted from blood. The CDR3 spells CASSLRRDIFQETQYF. The DNA of the CDR3 is TGTGCCAGCAGTTTACGTCGGGACATATTCCAAGAGACCCAGTACTTC.